This TCR beta chain stems from a study of graft-versus-host responses after intestinal transplantation. Study as a whole: Each recipient received a multivisceral, liver-intestinal, or isolated intestinal graft. Each patient got anti-thymocyte globulin induction, then tacrolimus and steroids for about 3 years. Study-wide results and limits: Recipient marrow showed GvH clones, some seen first in ileum or blood. Allografts carried high graft-versus-host to host-versus-graft clonal ratios in patients having graft-donor T cell macrochimerism.

The germline V gene has CDR1 SGHDT and CDR2 YYEEEE. With 4 bases removed from V and 2 bases from J, the gap between germline ends came to 19 bases. The CDR3 spans 16 residues. A word on this clone: Its specificity is not known.

Profiled with immunoSEQ multiplex PCR; TCRdb holds only in-frame clones, not every one. The table has some 93,000 clones, about 91% seen once; the top ten hold approximately 0.48%. This TCR was recovered from a human donor who received an intestinal transplant. This sequence joins TRBV5-6 and TRBJ2-7; D might be TRBD1 (5 bases). The specimen comprised unstimulated CD8+ T cells sorted from spleen or lymph node cells, sampled before intestinal transplant. The DNA of the CDR3 is TGTGCCAGCAGCCCCTGGGGCGGCTCGGACCCCTACGAGCAGTACTTC. Protein product: CASSPWGGSDPYEQYF.